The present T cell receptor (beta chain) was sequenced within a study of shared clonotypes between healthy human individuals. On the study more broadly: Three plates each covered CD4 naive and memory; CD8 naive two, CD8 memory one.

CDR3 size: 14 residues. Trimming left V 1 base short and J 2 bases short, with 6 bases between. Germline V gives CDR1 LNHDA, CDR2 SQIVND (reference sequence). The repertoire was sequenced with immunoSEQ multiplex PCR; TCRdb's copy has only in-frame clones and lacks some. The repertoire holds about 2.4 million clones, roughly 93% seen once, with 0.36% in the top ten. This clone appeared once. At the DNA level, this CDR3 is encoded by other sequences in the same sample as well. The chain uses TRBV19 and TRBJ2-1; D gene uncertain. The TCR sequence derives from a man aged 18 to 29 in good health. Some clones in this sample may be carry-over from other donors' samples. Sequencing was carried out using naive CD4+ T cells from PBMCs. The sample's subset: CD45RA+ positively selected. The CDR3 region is CASSIGSPYNEQFF. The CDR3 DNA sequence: TGTGCCAGTAGTATAGGTAGCCCCTACAATGAGCAGTTCTTC.